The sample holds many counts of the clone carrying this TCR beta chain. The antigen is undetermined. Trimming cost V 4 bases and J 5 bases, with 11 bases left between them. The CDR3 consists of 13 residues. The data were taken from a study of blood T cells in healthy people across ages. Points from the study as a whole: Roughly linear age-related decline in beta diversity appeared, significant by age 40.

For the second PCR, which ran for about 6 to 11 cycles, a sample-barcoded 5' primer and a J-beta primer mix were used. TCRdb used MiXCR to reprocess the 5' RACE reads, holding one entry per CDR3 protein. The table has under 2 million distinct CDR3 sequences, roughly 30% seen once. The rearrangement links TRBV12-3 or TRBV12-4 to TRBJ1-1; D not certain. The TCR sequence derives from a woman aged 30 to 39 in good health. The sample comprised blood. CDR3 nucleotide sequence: TGTGCCAGCAGTTCCGGACCATCAACTGAAGCTTTCTTT. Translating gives CASSSGPSTEAFF.